The entry that follows covers one T cell receptor beta chain sequence. This clone was seen only once. Its antigen remains unidentified. Base qualities were left out, and no much larger clone turns up one base away. TCRbeta CDR3 regions were sequenced with the immunoSEQ Assay. After extraction, genomic DNA underwent amplification by bias-controlled multiplex PCR, followed by high-throughput sequencing. On the authors' methods: To quantify the absolute abundance of every unique TCRbeta CDR3 region, sequences were collapsed and filtered. T cell fraction was estimated by normalization of TCRbeta template counts to usable DNA, with usable DNA being measured through amplification of reference genes present in all nucleated cells. Repertoire TCRs were annotated as SARS-CoV-2-specific by exact matching of V gene, CDR3 amino acid sequence and J gene to a known reactive TCR set. MIRA supplied the reference SARS-CoV-2 TCR set, which was filtered for enrichment in COVID-19-positive ImmuneCODE repertoires so that public or cross-reactive TCRs were removed. Drawing on the MIRA antigens, annotated TCRs were analysed further at the level of specific ORF or position within ORF. Depth was the summed frequency of annotated unique rearrangements, while breadth was defined as annotated unique rearrangements over total unique productive rearrangements. TCR breadth was compared between groups using two-sided Wilcoxon rank-sum tests. TCRdb took this table from immuneACCESS and kept in-frame rearrangements with V and J called. Such tables lack part of the clones; where checked against another copy, unresolved V genes explain under half of the gap, and the rest is unexplained. Clone size and V and J calls were adopted from that table, with D and trimming inferred from the DNA. Counted in this sample were some 340,000 clones; around four fifths of them appeared once. The ten top clones hold roughly 2% of the sample.

This sample was included in a study of Ad26.COV2.S vaccination and SARS-CoV-2 variants (dated by TCRdb to about 2021). Study-wide context: Vaccine-arm donors were drawn from COV1001, a multicentre, randomized, double-blind, placebo-controlled phase I-IIa trial of Ad26.COV2.S in healthy adults. Ad26.COV2.S was administered intramuscularly at a dose of 5x10^10 or 1x10^11 viral particles, either as one shot or as two shots given 56 days apart. The specificity and breadth of SARS-CoV-2-reactive T cell receptors after Ad26.COV2.S vaccination were assessed by TCRbeta repertoire sequencing. The TCR-sequenced set comprised about 32 samples: around 20 Ad26.COV2.S vaccine recipients, 5 placebo recipients and 8 SARS-CoV-2 convalescent individuals. Trial participants were randomized into five groups of five, in which low-dose or high-dose Ad26.COV2.S was given once or twice, or placebo was given on both occasions. Investigators did not know the trial group allocation while performing experiments and assessing outcomes. Results and caveats for the whole study, not just this receptor: Comparable non-spike TCR breadth was observed between vaccine and placebo recipients, consistent with only spike being contained in the vaccine. After vaccination, substantial breadth of spike-specific CD8+ and CD4+ T cell responses was reported. Spike-specific TCR breadth was higher in Ad26.COV2.S recipients than in placebo recipients (P = 0.0014). The study was not powered for comparison of responses between vaccine doses or regimens. The authors noted that total T cell responses may have been underestimated by the TCR breadth and depth analyses.

The V and J ends are trimmed by 3 bases and 1 base, leaving 9 bases between them. The CDR3 sequence holds 14 residues, the cysteine and phenylalanine included. The CDR3 DNA has 42 bases and is translated from base 1. The germline V gene supplies CDR1 SGHVS and CDR2 FQNEAQ. In light of the paper, this sample's treatment or condition label describes: around 19 received Ad26.COV2.S at low or high dose, single or two shots; 5 received placebo; per-sample allocation not given. Repertoires of vaccine and placebo recipients were sequenced from samples collected on day 63 after the first injection. Between 29 July and 7 August 2020, Cohort 1b enrolled some 25 adults aged 18-55 years at one site in Boston, USA. Ad26.COV2.S was a replication-incompetent adenovirus type 26 vector that expressed a prefusion-stabilized SARS-CoV-2 spike protein derived from the original Wuhan strain.

This sample comprised peripheral blood, obtained in a trial of Ad26.COV2.S vaccine versus placebo. The chain links TRBV7-8 with TRBJ1-1; the D gene cannot be resolved reliably. The clonotype was recovered from a person between 18 and 59 years old who received the Ad26.COV2.S COVID-19 vaccine or a placebo. The nucleotide sequence reads TGTGCCAGCAGCTTGTGGACCGGGAACACTGAAGCTTTCTTT. Its protein reads: CASSLWTGNTEAFF.